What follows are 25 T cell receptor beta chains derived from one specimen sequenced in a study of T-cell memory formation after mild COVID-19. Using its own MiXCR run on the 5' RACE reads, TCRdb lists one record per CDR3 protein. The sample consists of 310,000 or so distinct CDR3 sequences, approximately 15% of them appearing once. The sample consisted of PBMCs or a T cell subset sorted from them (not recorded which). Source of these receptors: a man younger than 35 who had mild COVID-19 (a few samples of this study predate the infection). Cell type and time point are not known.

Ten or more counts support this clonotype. CDR3 amino acids: CASSYRRINTGELFF. The CDR3 DNA reads as TGTGCCAGCAGTTATAGGCGGATCAACACCGGGGAGCTGTTTTTT. This sequence joins TRBV6-5 and TRBJ2-2; D gene uncertain. Germline CDR1 MNHEY, CDR2 SVGAGI. Trimming pared 3 bases from V and 2 bases from J, leaving 10 bases between. The CDR3 totals 15 residues.

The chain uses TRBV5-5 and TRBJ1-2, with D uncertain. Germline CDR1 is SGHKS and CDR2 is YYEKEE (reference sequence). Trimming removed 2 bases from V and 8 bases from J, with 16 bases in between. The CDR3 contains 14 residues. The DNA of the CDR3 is TGTGCCAGCAGCTTTTTGTCGGACCTCTGGGGCTACACCTTC. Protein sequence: CASSFLSDLWGYTF.

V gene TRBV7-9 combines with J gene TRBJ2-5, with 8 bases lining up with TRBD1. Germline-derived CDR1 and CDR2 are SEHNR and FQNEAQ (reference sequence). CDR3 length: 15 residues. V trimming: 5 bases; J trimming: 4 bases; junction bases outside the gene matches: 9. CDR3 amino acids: CASSPRRDRRETQYF. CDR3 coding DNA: TGTGCCAGCAGCCCCCGCCGGGACAGGCGAGAGACCCAGTACTTC. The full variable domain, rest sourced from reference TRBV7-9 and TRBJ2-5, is DTGVSQNPRHKITKRGQNVTFRCDPISEHNRLYWYRQTLGQGPEFLTYFQNEAQLEKSRLLSDRFSAERPKGSFSTLEIQRTEQGDSAMYLCASSPRRDRRETQYFGPGTRLLVL.

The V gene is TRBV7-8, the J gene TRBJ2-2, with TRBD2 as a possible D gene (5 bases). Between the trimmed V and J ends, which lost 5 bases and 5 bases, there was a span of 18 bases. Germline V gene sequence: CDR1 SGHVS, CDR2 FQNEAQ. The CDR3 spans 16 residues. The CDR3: CASSQRRATLTGELFF. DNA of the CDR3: TGTGCCAGCAGCCAGCGGCGGGCGACGTTGACCGGGGAGCTGTTTTTT.

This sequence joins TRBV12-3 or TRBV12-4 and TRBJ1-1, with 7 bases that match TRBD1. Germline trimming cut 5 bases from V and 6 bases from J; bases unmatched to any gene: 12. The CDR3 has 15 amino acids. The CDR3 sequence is CASSNRGRVNPEAFF. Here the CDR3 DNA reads TGTGCCAGCAGTAACAGGGGCAGGGTCAACCCTGAAGCTTTCTTT.

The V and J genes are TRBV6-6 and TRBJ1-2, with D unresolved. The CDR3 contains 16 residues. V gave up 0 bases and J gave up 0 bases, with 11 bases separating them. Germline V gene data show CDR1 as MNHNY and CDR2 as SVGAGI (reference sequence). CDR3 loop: CASSYSTNSPNYGYTF. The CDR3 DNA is TGTGCCAGCAGTTACTCGACGAACAGCCCTAACTATGGCTACACCTTC.

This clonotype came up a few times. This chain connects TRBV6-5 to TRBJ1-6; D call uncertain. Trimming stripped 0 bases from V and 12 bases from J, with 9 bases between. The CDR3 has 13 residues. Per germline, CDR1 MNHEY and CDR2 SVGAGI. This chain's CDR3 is CASSYSGGKPLHF. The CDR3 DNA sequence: TGTGCCAGCAGTTACTCAGGTGGAAAACCCCTCCACTTT.

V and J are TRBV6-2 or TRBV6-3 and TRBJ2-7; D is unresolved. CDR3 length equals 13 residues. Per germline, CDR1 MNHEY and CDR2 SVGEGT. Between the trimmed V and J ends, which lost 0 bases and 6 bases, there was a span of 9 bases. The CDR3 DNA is TGTGCCAGCAGTTACTCAGGGTCACGCGAGCAGTACGTC. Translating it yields CASSYSGSREQYV.

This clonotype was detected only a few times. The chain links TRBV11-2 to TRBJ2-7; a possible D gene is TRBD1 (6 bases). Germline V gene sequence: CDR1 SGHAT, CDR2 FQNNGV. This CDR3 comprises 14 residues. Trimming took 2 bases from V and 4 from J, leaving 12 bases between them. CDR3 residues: CASSLQGTPYEQYF. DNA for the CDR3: TGTGCCAGCAGCTTACAAGGGACACCTTACGAGCAGTACTTC.

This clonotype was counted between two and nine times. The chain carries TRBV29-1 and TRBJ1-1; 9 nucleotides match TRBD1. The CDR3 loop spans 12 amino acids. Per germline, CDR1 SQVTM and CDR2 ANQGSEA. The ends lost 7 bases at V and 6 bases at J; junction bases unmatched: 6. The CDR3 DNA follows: TGCAGCGCTGGGACAGGGTGGGCTGAAGCTTTCTTT. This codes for CSAGTGWAEAFF. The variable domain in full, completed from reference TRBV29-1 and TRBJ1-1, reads SAVISQKPSRDICQRGTSLTIQCQVDSQVTMMFWYRQQPGQSLTLIATANQGSEATYESGFVIDKFPISRPNLTFSTLTVSNMSPEDSSIYLCSAGTGWAEAFFGQGTRLTVV.

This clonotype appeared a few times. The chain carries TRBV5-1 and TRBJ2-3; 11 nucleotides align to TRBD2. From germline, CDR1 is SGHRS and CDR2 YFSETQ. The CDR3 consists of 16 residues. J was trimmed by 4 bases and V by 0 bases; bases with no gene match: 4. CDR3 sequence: CASSLVLAGDADTQYF. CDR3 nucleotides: TGCGCCAGCAGCTTGGTACTAGCGGGGGATGCAGATACGCAGTATTTT.

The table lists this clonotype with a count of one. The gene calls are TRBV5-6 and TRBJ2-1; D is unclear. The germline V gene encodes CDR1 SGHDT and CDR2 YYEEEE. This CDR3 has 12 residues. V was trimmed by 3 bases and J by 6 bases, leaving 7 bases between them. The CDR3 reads CASSYEPNEQFF. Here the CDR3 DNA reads TGTGCCAGCAGCTACGAACCCAATGAGCAGTTCTTC.

CDR3 amino acids: CSAGGTGNNQPQHF. The CDR3 DNA follows: TGCAGTGCTGGCGGGACAGGGAACAATCAGCCCCAGCATTTT. V gene TRBV20-1 combines with J gene TRBJ1-5, with TRBD1 identical over 9 bases. J lost 3 bases, V lost 5 bases, and 5 bases had no gene match. The length of the CDR3 is 14 residues. Germline CDR1 DFQATT, CDR2 SNEGSKA (reference sequence).

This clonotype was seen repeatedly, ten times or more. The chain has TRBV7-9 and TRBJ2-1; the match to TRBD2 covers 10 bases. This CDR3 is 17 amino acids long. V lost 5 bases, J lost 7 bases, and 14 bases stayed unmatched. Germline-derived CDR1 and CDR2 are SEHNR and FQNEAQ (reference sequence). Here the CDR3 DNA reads TGTGCCAGCAGCCACCTGAGGGGGCTAGCGGGGGTGAATGAGCAGTTCTTC. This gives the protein CASSHLRGLAGVNEQFF. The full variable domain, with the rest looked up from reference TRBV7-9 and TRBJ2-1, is DTGVSQNPRHKITKRGQNVTFRCDPISEHNRLYWYRQTLGQGPEFLTYFQNEAQLEKSRLLSDRFSAERPKGSFSTLEIQRTEQGDSAMYLCASSHLRGLAGVNEQFFGPGTRLTVL.

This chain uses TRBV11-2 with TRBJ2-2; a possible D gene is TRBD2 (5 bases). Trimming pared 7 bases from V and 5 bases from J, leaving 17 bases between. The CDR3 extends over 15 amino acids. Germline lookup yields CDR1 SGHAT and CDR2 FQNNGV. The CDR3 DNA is TGTGCCAGCACCTACCAAGCGGCGGGTACCGGGGAGCTGTTTTTT. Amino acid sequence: CASTYQAAGTGELFF.

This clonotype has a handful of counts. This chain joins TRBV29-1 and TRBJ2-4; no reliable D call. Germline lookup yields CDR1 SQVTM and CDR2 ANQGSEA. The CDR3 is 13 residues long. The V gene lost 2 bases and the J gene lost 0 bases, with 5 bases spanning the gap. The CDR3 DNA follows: TGCAGCGTTGAATCTGCAGCCAAAAACATTCAGTACTTC. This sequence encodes CSVESAAKNIQYF. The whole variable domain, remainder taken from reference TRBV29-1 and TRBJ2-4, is SAVISQKPSRDICQRGTSLTIQCQVDSQVTMMFWYRQQPGQSLTLIATANQGSEATYESGFVIDKFPISRPNLTFSTLTVSNMSPEDSSIYLCSVESAAKNIQYFGAGTRLSVL.

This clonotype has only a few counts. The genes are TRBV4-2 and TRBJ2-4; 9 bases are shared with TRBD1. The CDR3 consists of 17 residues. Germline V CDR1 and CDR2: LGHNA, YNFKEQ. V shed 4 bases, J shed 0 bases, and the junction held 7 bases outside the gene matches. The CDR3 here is CASSLRRDRAAKNIQYF. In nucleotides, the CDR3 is TGTGCCAGCAGCCTCCGTCGGGACAGGGCAGCCAAAAACATTCAGTACTTC.

CDR3 DNA: TGTGCCAGCAGATCACTAGCGGGGGGGCCAAGAGAGACCCAGTACTTC. Translation gives CASRSLAGGPRETQYF. V is TRBV7-2 and J is TRBJ2-5; 13 bases agree with TRBD2. Germline assignment: CDR1 SGHTA and CDR2 FQGNSA. V was pared by 6 bases and J by 4 bases, with 8 bases of the junction left unmatched. The CDR3 has 16 amino acids.

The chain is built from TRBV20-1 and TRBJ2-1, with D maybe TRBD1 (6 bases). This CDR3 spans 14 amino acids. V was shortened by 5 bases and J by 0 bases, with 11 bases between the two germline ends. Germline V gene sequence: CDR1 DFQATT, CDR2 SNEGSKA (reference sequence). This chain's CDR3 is CSARQEVSYNEQFF. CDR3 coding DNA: TGCAGTGCTCGACAGGAGGTCTCCTACAATGAGCAGTTCTTC.

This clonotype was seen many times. The CDR3 here is CAIRGTRGDNEQFF. The CDR3 nucleotides read TGTGCCATCAGAGGGACTAGGGGAGACAATGAGCAGTTCTTC. The chain employs TRBV10-3 and TRBJ2-1, with TRBD2 identical over 8 bases. The CDR3 runs 14 residues. Trimming took 6 bases from V and 5 from J; bases not matched to a gene: 6. Germline-derived CDR1 and CDR2 are ENHRY and SYGVKD.

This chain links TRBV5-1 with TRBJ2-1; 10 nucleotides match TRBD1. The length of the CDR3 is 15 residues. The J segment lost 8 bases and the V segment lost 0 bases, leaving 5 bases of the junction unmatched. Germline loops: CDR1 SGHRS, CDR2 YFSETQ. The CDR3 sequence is CASSLADRGLDEQFF. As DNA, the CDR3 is TGCGCCAGCAGCTTGGCTGACAGGGGGCTCGATGAGCAGTTCTTC.

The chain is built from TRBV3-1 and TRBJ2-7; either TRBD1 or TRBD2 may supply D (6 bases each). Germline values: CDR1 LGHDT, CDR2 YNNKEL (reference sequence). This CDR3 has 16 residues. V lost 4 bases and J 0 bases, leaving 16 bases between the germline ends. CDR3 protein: CASSPGAYPTSYEQYF. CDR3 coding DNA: TGTGCCAGCAGCCCGGGGGCGTACCCTACCTCCTACGAGCAGTACTTC.

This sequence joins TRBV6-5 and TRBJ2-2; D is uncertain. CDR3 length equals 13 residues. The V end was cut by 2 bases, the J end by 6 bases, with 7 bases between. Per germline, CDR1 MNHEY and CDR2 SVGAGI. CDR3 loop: CASSYAAAGELFF. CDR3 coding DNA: TGTGCCAGCAGTTACGCAGCAGCCGGGGAGCTGTTTTTT.

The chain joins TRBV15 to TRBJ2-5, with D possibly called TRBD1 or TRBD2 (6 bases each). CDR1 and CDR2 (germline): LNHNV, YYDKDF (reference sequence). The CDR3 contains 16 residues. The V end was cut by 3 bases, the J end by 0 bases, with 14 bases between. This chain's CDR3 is CATSSHPGDYQETQYF. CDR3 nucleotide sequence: TGTGCCACCAGCAGCCATCCAGGGGACTACCAAGAGACCCAGTACTTC.

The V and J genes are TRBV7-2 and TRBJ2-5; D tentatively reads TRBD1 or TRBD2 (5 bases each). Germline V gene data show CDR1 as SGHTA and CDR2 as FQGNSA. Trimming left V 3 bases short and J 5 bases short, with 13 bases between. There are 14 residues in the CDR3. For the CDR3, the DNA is TGTGCCAGCAGCTTGGGGGTTGGTGTCGAGACCCAGTACTTC. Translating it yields CASSLGVGVETQYF.